This T cell receptor beta chain was found in a study of blood T cells in healthy people across ages. Study-level points and caveats: The study lacked donor CMV status, which possibly confounded expanded clonotype changes.

The length of the CDR3 is 15 residues. The germline V gene has CDR1 DFQATT and CDR2 SNEGSKA (reference sequence). A second PCR, run for about 7 to 12 cycles, used a sample-barcoded 5' primer plus a J-beta primer mix. Per sample, CDR3-containing paired-end reads numbered at least 2.5 million. Each CDR3 protein is one row after TCRdb ran MiXCR on the 5' RACE reads. Found here are approximately 1.5 million distinct CDR3 sequences, 40% to 45% of them singletons; the top ten hold under 5%. Details on this clonotype: The target antigen is unknown.

The V call is TRBV20-1, the J call TRBJ2-5, with D perhaps TRBD2 (6 bases). The J call could be wrong; TRBJ2-7 is a better fit for the DNA end. The sample was blood. This clonotype was sampled from a woman between 18 and 29 years old in good health. CDR3 nucleotide sequence: TGCAGTGCTAGAGATCCCCGGGGGAGAGACTACGAGCAGTACTTC. Translated, it gives CSARDPRGRDYEQYF.